The 12 T cell receptor beta chains presented below share a single source sample, sequenced in a study of T cells in Graves' hyperthyroidism and ophthalmopathy. Researchers amplified the TCR beta CDR3 regions from RNA transcripts. In the first-round RT-PCR of the TCR CDR3, the HTBI primer set was used. TCRdb called the multiplex PCR reads again in MiXCR, with one record for every CDR3 protein. The sample holds approximately 330,000 distinct CDR3 sequences, around 20% seen once. Material for sequencing was blood. The source is a woman between 50 and 59 years old with Graves' hyperthyroidism.

This clonotype was counted ten times or more. The chain recombines TRBV4-2 with TRBJ2-3; tentative D call: TRBD2 (7 bases). This CDR3 comprises 16 residues. V lost 1 base and J lost 3, with 14 bases in between. Germline V gene sequence: CDR1 LGHNA, CDR2 YNFKEQ. CDR3 protein: CASSQAGAGDTDTQYF. The CDR3 nucleotides read TGTGCCAGCAGCCAAGCGGGGGCGGGGGATACAGATACGCAGTATTTT.

This chain links TRBV12-3 or TRBV12-4 with TRBJ1-1; tentative D call: TRBD1 (6 bases). V was clipped by 7 bases and J by 6 bases, with 18 bases between them. There are 14 residues in the CDR3. The CDR3 is CASTSHVEGAEAFF. The CDR3, as DNA: TGTGCCAGCACTTCCCACGTGGAGGGGGCTGAAGCTTTCTTT.

In its sample, this clonotype was seen many times. The J gene is TRBJ2-2, the V gene TRBV5-1; D unclear. This CDR3 is 14 amino acids long. Trimming removed 2 bases at V and 0 bases at J, with 5 bases between. Germline V gene data show CDR1 as SGHRS and CDR2 as YFSETQ. For the CDR3, the DNA is TGCGCCAGCAGCTTTTCTCCGAACACCGGGGAGCTGTTTTTT. This gives the protein CASSFSPNTGELFF.

At least ten counts were recorded for this clonotype. The J gene is TRBJ2-3, the V gene TRBV11-2; TRBD1 is a possible D gene (5 bases). The germline CDR1 and CDR2 sequences are SGHAT and FQNNGV. Trimming took 3 bases from V and 0 from J, leaving 7 bases between them. The CDR3 sequence is 14 residues long. CDR3 in DNA: TGTGCCAGCAGCTTTGGACATAGCACAGATACGCAGTATTTT. As protein: CASSFGHSTDTQYF. The whole variable domain, remainder taken from reference TRBV11-2 and TRBJ2-3, is EAGVAQSPRYKIIEKRQSVAFWCNPISGHATLYWYQQILGQGPKLLIQFQNNGVVDDSQLPKDRFSAERLKGVDSTLKIQPAKLEDSAVYLCASSFGHSTDTQYFGPGTRLTVL.

At least ten counts were recorded for this clonotype. This CDR3 reads CASSYSGGSYEQYF. The CDR3 DNA sequence: TGTGCCAGCAGTTACTCCGGGGGGTCTTACGAGCAGTACTTC. The chain carries TRBV6-6 and TRBJ2-7; 7 bases align to TRBD2. CDR3 length: 14 amino acids. The germline V gene encodes CDR1 MNHNY and CDR2 SVGAGI (reference sequence). Unmatched junction bases numbered 3, after V lost 0 bases and J lost 4 bases.

At least ten counts were recorded for this clonotype. This chain uses TRBV20-1 with TRBJ2-1; D is perhaps TRBD1 (6 bases). Trimming pared 5 bases from V and 1 base from J, leaving 12 bases between. This CDR3 region has 14 residues. The V gene's germline CDR1 is DFQATT and CDR2 SNEGSKA (reference sequence). The CDR3, as DNA: TGCAGTGCTGCACAGGGTGGGTCCTACAATGAGCAGTTCTTC. This codes for CSAAQGGSYNEQFF.

On this clonotype itself: This sequence may be a read error, since a much larger clone differs from it by one base. V gene TRBV28 combines with J gene TRBJ2-1, with D perhaps being TRBD1 or TRBD2 (5 bases each). This CDR3 has 15 residues. CDR1 MDHEN and CDR2 SYDVKM come from the germline V gene. V lost 5 bases and J 10 bases, leaving 21 bases between the germline ends. The DNA of the CDR3 is TGTGCCAGCAGTCACCCCCAGGGAGCGAGGGACGAGCAGTTCTTC. Protein sequence: CASSHPQGARDEQFF.

This clonotype was observed many times. The chain has TRBV29-1 and TRBJ2-1, with TRBD2 matching over 8 bases. The CDR3 sequence is 14 residues long. Trimming at V came to 2 bases and at J to 6 bases, leaving 6 bases not matched to a gene. Germline CDR1 reads SQVTM; CDR2 reads ANQGSEA. Written as DNA, the CDR3 is TGCAGCGTTGAACCGAGCGGGAGTCTCAATGAGCAGTTCTTC. It specifies CSVEPSGSLNEQFF.

In its sample, this clonotype was seen many times. The genes are TRBV3-1 and TRBJ1-1; 7 bases are a match to TRBD1. The ends lost 0 bases at V and 0 bases at J; junction bases unmatched: 4. The germline CDR1 and CDR2 sequences are LGHDT and YNNKEL (reference sequence). This CDR3 region has 16 residues. CDR3 coding DNA: TGTGCCAGCAGCCAAGAAAGGGGGACAGTGAACACTGAAGCTTTCTTT. It encodes CASSQERGTVNTEAFF.

This clonotype occurred many times. The V and J genes are TRBV6-1 and TRBJ2-3; 12 bases fit TRBD2. V gave up 6 bases and J gave up 4 bases; unmatched junction bases: 5. Germline V gene lookup returns CDR1 MNHNS and CDR2 SASEGT. The CDR3 sequence is 15 residues long. The CDR3 nucleotides are TGTGCCAGCAGCCGCAGACTAGCGGGGGCAGATACGCAGTATTTT. This translates into CASSRRLAGADTQYF.

J is TRBJ2-7 and V is TRBV20-1; D is perhaps TRBD2 (7 bases). Trimming took 6 bases from V and 2 from J, leaving 20 bases between them. The CDR3 has 15 residues. CDR1 DFQATT and CDR2 SNEGSKA come from the germline V gene (reference sequence). The CDR3 region has the DNA TGCAGTGCGCCAATGGGGGGGCTACAGACCTACGAGCAGTACTTC. Protein sequence: CSAPMGGLQTYEQYF.

This clonotype occurred many times. The chain couples TRBV7-2 to TRBJ2-5, with D perhaps TRBD1 (5 bases). This CDR3 contains 13 residues. In germline, CDR1 is SGHTA, CDR2 FQGNSA. V lost 1 base to trimming and J lost 9 bases, with 12 bases between them. DNA for the CDR3: TGTGCCAGCAGCTTAGGAGTAGCAGGGCCCCAGTACTTC. Translating gives CASSLGVAGPQYF.